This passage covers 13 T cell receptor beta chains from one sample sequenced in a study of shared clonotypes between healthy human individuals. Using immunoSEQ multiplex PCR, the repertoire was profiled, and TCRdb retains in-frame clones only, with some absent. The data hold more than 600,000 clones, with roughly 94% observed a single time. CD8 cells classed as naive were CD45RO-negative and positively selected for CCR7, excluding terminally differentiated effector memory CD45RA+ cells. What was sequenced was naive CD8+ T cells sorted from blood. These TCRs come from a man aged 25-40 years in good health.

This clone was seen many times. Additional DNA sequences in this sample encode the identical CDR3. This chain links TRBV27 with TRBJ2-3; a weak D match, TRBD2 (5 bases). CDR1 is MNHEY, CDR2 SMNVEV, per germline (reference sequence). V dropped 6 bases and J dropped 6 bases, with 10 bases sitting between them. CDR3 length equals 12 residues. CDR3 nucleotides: TGTGCCAGCAGCCAACTAGGGGATACGCAGTATTTT. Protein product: CASSQLGDTQYF.

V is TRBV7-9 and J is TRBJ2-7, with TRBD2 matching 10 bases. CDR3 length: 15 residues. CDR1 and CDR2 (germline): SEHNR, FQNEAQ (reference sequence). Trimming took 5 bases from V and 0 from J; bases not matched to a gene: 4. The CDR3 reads CASSPSGGNSYEQYF. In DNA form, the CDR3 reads TGTGCCAGCAGCCCTAGCGGGGGAAACTCCTACGAGCAGTACTTC. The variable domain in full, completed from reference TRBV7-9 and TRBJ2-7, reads DTGVSQNPRHKITKRGQNVTFRCDPISEHNRLYWYRQTLGQGPEFLTYFQNEAQLEKSRLLSDRFSAERPKGSFSTLEIQRTEQGDSAMYLCASSPSGGNSYEQYFGPGTRLTVT.

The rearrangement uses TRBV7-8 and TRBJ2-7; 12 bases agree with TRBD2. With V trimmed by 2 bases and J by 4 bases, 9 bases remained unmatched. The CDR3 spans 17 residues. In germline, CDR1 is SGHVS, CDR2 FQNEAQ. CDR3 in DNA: TGTGCCAGCAGCTTAACCGAAGGACTAGCGGGATCTTACGAGCAGTACTTC. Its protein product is CASSLTEGLAGSYEQYF.

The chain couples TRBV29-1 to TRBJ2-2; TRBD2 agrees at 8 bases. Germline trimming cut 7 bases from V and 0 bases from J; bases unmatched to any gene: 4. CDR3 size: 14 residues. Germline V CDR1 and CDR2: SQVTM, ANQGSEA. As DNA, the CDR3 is TGCAGCGCCGAAGCGGGAGCGAACACCGGGGAGCTGTTTTTT. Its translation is CSAEAGANTGELFF.

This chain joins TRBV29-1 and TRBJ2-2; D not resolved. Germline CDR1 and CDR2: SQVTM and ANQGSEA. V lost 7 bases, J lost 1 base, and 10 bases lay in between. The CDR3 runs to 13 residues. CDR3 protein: CSGTAVNTGELFF. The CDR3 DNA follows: TGCAGCGGGACGGCTGTGAACACCGGGGAGCTGTTTTTT.

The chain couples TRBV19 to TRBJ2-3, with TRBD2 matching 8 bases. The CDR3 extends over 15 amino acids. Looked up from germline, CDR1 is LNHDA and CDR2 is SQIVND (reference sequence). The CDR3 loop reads CASASGYPSTDTQYF. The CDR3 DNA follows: TGTGCATCGGCTAGCGGGTACCCTAGCACAGATACGCAGTATTTT.

In DNA form, the CDR3 reads TGTGCCATCCCGCCGGGACTAGCGGGATCCTACGAGCAGTACTTC. Its translation is CAIPPGLAGSYEQYF. The gene calls are TRBV25-1 and TRBJ2-7; 13 bases fit TRBD2. V was pared by 10 bases and J by 1 base, with 7 bases of the junction left unmatched. CDR1 MGHDK and CDR2 SYGVNS come from the germline V gene. CDR3 length equals 15 residues.

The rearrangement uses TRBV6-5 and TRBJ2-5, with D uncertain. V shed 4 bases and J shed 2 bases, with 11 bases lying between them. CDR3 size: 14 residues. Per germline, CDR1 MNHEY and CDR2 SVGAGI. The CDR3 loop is CASSSAGSQETQYF. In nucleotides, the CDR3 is TGTGCCAGCAGTTCAGCCGGGTCGCAAGAGACCCAGTACTTC.

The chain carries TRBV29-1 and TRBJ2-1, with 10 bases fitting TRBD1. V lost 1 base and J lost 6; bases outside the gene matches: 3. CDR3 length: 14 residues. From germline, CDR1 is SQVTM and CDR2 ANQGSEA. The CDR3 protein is CSVEGTGGFNEQFF. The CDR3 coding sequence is TGCAGCGTTGAAGGGACAGGGGGATTCAATGAGCAGTTCTTC.

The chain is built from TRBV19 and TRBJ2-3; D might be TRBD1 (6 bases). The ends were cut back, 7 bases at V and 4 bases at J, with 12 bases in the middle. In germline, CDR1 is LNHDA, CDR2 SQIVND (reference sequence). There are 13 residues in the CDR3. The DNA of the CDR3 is TGTGCCAGTAATAAAGGGGGAGCAGATACGCAGTATTTT. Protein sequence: CASNKGGADTQYF.

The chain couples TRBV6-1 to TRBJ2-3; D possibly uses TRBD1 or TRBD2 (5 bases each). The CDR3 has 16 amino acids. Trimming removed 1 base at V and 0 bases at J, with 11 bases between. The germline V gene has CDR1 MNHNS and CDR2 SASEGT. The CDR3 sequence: CASSEDPGPSTDTQYF. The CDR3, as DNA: TGTGCCAGCAGTGAAGACCCGGGGCCTAGCACAGATACGCAGTATTTT.

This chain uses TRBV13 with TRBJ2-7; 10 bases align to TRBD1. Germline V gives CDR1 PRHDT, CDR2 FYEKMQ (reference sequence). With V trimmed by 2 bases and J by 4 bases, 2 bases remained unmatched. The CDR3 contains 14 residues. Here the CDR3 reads CASSLPGQGYEQYF. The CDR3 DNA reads TGTGCCAGCAGCTTACCGGGACAGGGGTACGAGCAGTACTTC.

For the CDR3, the DNA is TGTGCCAGCAGCTTGAGGACAGGGCGGGGGGAGCCCCAGCATTTT. Encoded protein: CASSLRTGRGEPQHF. The chain carries TRBV5-8 and TRBJ1-5, with 8 positions matching TRBD1. This CDR3 has 15 amino acids. Unmatched junction bases numbered 8, after V lost 1 base and J lost 8 bases. Germline CDR1 SGHTS, CDR2 YDEGEE.